This TCR beta chain was retrieved from a study of long-term antiretroviral therapy in people with HIV. Study-level results: Whereas controls had wider CDR3 length ranges, HIV repertoires had narrower ones. In the period from about 2004 to 2018, blood was collected, possibly under older ART regimens. At every time point, clones expanded before ART dominated the repertoire.

Germline trimming cut 3 bases from V and 3 bases from J; bases unmatched to any gene: 7. Germline values: CDR1 SGHNT, CDR2 YYREEE (reference sequence). There are 17 residues in the CDR3. With respect to this clone: Its matching antigen is unknown.

Sequencing used immunoSEQ v3.0 at survey level. Measured with immunoSEQ multiplex PCR; TCRdb has only the in-frame clones, and not every one. The sample contains under 25,000 clones, less than 85% of which appear only once. Post-ART PBMC samples numbered at least two per donor, and pre-ART ones at least one. The sample was unsorted PBMCs, taken 0.2 years after starting antiretroviral therapy. The clonotype originates from a woman between 40 and 50 years old with HIV. This rearrangement joins TRBV5-4 to TRBJ2-3, with 13 bases matching TRBD2. The CDR3 sequence: CASSSRTSGSPTDTQYF. The DNA of the CDR3 is TGTGCCAGCAGCTCTCGGACTAGCGGGAGTCCGACAGATACGCAGTATTTT. Full variable domain (outside the CDR3, taken from reference TRBV5-4 and TRBJ2-3): ETGVTQSPTHLIKTRGQQVTLRCSSQSGHNTVSWYQQALGQGPQFIFQYYREEENGRGNFPPRFSGLQFPNYSSELNVNALELDDSALYLCASSSRTSGSPTDTQYFGPGTRLTVL.